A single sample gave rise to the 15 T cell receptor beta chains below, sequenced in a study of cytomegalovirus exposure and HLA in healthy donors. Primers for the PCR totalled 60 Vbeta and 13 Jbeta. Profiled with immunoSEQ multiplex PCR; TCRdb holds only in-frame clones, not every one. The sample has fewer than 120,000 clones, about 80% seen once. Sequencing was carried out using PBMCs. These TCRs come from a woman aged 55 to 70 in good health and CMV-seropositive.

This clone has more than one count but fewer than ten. Here the CDR3 DNA reads TGTGCCAGCAGGGCAGCGGGACGGTCTGGAGAGCAGTACTTC. It is translated as CASRAAGRSGEQYF. The chain recombines TRBV6-5 with TRBJ2-7; 7 bases match TRBD2. The germline V gene encodes CDR1 MNHEY and CDR2 SVGAGI. The CDR3 covers 14 residues. V shed 6 bases and J 7 bases; nucleotides not matched to a gene: 12.

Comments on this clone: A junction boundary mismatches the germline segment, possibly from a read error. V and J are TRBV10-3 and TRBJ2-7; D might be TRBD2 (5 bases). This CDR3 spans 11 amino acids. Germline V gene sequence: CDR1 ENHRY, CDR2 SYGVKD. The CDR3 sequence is CAISEQVGVSF. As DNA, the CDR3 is TGTGCCATCAGTGAACAAGTGGGAGTAAGCTTC.

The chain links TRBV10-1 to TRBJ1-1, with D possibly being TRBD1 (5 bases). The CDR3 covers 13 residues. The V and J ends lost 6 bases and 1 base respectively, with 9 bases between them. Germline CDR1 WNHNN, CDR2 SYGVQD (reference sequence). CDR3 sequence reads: CASSVTENTEAFF. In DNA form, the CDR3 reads TGCGCCAGCAGCGTGACAGAGAACACTGAAGCTTTCTTT.

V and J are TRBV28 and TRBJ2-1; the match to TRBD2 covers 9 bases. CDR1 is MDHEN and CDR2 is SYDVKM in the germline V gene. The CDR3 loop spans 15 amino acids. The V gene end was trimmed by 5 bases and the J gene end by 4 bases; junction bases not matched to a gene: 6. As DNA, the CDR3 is TGTGCCAGCAGTGTTAGCGGGAGCGCGTACAATGAGCAGTTCTTC. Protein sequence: CASSVSGSAYNEQFF.

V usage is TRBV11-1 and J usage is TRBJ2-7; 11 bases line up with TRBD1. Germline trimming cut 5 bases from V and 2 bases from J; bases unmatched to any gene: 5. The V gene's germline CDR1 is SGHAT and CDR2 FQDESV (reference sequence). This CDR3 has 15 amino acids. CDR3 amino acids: CASSPGQGATYEQYF. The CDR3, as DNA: TGTGCCAGCAGCCCCGGACAGGGGGCCACCTACGAGCAGTACTTC.

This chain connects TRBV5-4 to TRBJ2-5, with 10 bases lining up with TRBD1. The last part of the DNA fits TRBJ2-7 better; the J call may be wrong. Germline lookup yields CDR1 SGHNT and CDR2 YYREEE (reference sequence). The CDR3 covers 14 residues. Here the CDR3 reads CASSRDRGSYEQYF. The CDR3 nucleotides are TGTGCCAGCAGCCGGGACAGGGGTTCCTACGAGCAGTACTTC.

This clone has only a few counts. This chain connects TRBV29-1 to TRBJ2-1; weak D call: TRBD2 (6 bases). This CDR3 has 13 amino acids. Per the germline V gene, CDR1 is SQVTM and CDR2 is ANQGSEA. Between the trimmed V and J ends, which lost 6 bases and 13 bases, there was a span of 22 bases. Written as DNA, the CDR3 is TGCAGCGTCCCCATAATGGTGCCTAGCGAACAGTTCTTC. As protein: CSVPIMVPSEQFF.

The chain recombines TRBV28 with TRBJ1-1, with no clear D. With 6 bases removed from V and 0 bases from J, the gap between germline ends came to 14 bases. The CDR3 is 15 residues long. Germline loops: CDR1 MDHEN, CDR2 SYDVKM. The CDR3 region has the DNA TGTGCCAGCAGCACCGCCGGGATGATGAACACTGAAGCTTTCTTT. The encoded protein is CASSTAGMMNTEAFF.

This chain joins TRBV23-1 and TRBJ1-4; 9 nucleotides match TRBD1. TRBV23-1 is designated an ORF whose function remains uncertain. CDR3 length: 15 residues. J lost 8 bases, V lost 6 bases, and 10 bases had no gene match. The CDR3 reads CASSRTGAGWEKLFF. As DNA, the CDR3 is TGCGCCAGCAGCCGGACAGGGGCCGGTTGGGAAAAACTGTTTTTT.

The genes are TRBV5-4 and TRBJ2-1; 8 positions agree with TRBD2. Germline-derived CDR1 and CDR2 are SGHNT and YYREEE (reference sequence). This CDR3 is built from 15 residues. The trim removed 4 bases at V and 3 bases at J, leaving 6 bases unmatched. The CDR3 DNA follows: TGTGCCAGCAGCCCCGGCAGCGGGAGCTACAATGAGCAGTTCTTC. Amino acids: CASSPGSGSYNEQFF.

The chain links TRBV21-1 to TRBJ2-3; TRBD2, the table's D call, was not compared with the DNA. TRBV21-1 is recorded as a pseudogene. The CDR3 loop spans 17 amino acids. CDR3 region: CASSPTLSSGRADTQYF. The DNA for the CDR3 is TGTGCCAGCAGCCCCACGTTGAGTAGCGGGAGGGCAGATACGCAGTATTTT.

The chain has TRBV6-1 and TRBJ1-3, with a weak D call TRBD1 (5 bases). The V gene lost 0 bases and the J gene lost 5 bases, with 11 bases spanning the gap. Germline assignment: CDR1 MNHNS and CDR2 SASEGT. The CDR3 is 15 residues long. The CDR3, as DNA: TGTGCCAGCAGTGAAGCGTTGGGGCATCGAAACACCATATATTTT. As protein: CASSEALGHRNTIYF.

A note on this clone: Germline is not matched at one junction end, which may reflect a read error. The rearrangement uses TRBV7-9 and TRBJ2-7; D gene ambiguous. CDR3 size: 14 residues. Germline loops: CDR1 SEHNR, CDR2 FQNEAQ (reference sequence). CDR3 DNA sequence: TGTTCCAGCAGCCGCGGTGATGGCGCCTACGAGCAGTACTTC. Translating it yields CSSSRGDGAYEQYF.

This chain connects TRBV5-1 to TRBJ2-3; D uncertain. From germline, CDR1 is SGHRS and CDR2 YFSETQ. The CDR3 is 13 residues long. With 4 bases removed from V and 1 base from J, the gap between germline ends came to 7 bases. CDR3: CASSQQGTDTQYF. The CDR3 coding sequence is TGCGCCAGCAGCCAGCAGGGCACAGATACGCAGTATTTT.

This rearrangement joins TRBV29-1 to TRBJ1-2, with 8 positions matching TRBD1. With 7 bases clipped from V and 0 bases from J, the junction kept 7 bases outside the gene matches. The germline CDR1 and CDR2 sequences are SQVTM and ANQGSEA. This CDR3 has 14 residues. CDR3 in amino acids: CSGGDRPTNYGYTF. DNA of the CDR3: TGCAGCGGGGGGGACAGGCCTACTAACTATGGCTACACCTTC.